Included here is one T cell receptor (beta chain) sequence, with context. CDR3 length: 15 amino acids. From germline, CDR1 is SGHAT and CDR2 FQNNGV. J was trimmed by 5 bases and V by 5 bases; bases with no gene match: 11. The data stem from a study of blood T cell repertoires in COVID-19. Study-wide context: Italy, Spain and the United States were the sources of the convalescent and acute COVID-19 samples. PBMCs, B-cell-depleted T cells, or T cells provided the cDNA or gDNA that made up the material.

Methods used by the authors: How many nucleated cells were present was estimated from reference gene primer amplification. The repertoire was sequenced with immunoSEQ multiplex PCR; TCRdb's copy has only in-frame clones and lacks some. Clonal size and the V and J genes are those of that table, whereas D and trimming came from the DNA. The data contain approximately 100,000 clones, 85% of them singletons. The TCR comes from a man aged 80 or over with acute or convalescent COVID-19. J is TRBJ2-5 and V is TRBV11-2; the match to TRBD2 covers 7 bases. Sequences were obtained from peripheral blood. CDR3 region: CASSPQGGFAETQYF. CDR3 in DNA: TGTGCCAGCAGCCCCCAGGGAGGGTTCGCCGAGACCCAGTACTTC.